Sequencing of this T cell receptor beta chain was carried out in a study of cytomegalovirus exposure and HLA in healthy donors. General observations from the study: Sequence variants that were highly shared formed a cluster that was likely a sequencing artifact.

A word on this clone: As yet, its antigen is unknown.

PCR primers comprised 60 Vbeta and 13 Jbeta primers. In the original workflow: Later work found around 72 million unique TCR beta chains, with roughly 11 million shared. Profiling relied on immunoSEQ multiplex PCR, and the TCRdb table lists in-frame clones only, not all of them. The V and J calls and the clone size are those of that table, but D and trimming were determined from the DNA. The sample yields about 140,000 clones, roughly 75% seen once. The CDR3 contains 15 residues. V was shortened by 2 bases and J by 5 bases, with 13 bases between the two germline ends. Germline CDR1 and CDR2: MNHEY and SVGAGI.

The sample taken for sequencing was PBMCs. This TCR derives from a man aged 25-45 years in good health and CMV-seronegative. This rearrangement joins TRBV6-5 to TRBJ1-5; TRBD1 is a possible D gene (6 bases). The CDR3 DNA reads as TGTGCCAGCAGTTACGGAGGCAGGGGTTATCAGCCCCAGCATTTT. Translated, it gives CASSYGGRGYQPQHF.